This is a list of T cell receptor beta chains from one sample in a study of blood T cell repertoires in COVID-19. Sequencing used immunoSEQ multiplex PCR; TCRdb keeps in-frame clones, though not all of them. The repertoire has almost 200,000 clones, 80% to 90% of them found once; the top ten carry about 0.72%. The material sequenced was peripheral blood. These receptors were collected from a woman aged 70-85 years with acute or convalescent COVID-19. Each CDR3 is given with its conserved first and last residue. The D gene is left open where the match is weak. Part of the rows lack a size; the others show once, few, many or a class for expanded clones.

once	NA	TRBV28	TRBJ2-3	TGTGCCAGCACCAACCACAGGGAAGATACGCAGTATTTT	CASTNHREDTQYF
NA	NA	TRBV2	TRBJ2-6	TGTGCCAGCAGTGTGTCGTTATCTGGGGCCAACGTCCTGACTTTC	CASSVSLSGANVLTF
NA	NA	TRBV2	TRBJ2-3	TGTGCCAGCAGTAGCGGGAGCACAGATACGCAGTATTTT	CASSSGSTDTQYF
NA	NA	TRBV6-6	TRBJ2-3	TGTGCCAGCAGTTACGGGCCAGATACGCAGTATTTT	CASSYGPDTQYF
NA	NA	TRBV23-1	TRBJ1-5	TGCGCCAGCAGTCAAGCTGATTCAGGTGAAGCCCAGCATTTT	CASSQADSGEAQHF
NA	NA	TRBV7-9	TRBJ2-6	TGTGCCAGCGGTCCTGACAGATCGAACCCCCACGGGGCCAACGTCCTGACTTTC	CASGPDRSNPHGANVLTF
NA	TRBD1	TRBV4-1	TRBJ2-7	TGCGCCAGCAGCCAAAACAGGGGGCAGTACGAGCAGTACTTC	CASSQNRGQYEQYF
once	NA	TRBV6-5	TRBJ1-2	TGTGCCAGCAGGGACGGGAAAAACTATGGCTACACCTTC	CASRDGKNYGYTF
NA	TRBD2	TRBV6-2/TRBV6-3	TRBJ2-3	TGTGCCAGCAGTTACTCGAATCCTAGCGGCCACGCGCCAGATACGCAGTATTTT	CASSYSNPSGHAPDTQYF
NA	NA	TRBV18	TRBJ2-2	TGTGCCAGCTCCAGTTTACCAGGGCGCACCGGGGAGCTGTTTTTT	CASSSLPGRTGELFF
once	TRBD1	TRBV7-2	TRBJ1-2	TGTGCCAGCAGCTGGGGACAGGAGAGCAGCTACACCTTC	CASSWGQESSYTF
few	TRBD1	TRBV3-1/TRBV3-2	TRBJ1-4	TGTGCCAGCAGCCCCCGACAGGGACGGGAAAAACTGTTTTTT	CASSPRQGREKLFF
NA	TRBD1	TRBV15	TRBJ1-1	TGTGCCACCAGCAGAGTCGGGACAGGTGAAGCTTTCTTT	CATSRVGTGEAFF
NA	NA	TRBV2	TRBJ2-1	TGTGCCAGCAGCGGAGGAACCTACAATGAGCAGTTCTTC	CASSGGTYNEQFF
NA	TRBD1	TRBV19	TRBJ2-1	TGTGCCAGTAGTATTCGGGACAGCAATGAGCAGTTCTTC	CASSIRDSNEQFF
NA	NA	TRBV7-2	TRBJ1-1	TGTGCCAGCAGCTTCCAATTCAACACTGAAGCTTTCTTT	CASSFQFNTEAFF
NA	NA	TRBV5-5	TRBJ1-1	TGTGCCAGCAGCTTGGAACTAAACACTGAAGCTTTCTTT	CASSLELNTEAFF
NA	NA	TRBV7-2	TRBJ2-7	TGTGCCAGCAGCTTAGGGGGCCAGGTAACCCGTTCCTACGAGCAGTACTTC	CASSLGGQVTRSYEQYF
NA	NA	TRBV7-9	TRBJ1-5	TGTGCCAGCAGCCCCCGGACAGATTATAGCAATCAGCCCCAGCATTTT	CASSPRTDYSNQPQHF
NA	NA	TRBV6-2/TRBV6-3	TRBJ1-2	TGTGCCAGCAGTTACCCCGGGACATATCGGGGCTACACCTTC	CASSYPGTYRGYTF
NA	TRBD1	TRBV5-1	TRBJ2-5	TGCGCCAGCAGGTCGACAGGGTTAGAGACCCAGTACTTC	CASRSTGLETQYF
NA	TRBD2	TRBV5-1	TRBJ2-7	TGCGCCAGCAGCCTCCAGGGACTAGCGGGACCCTACGAGCAGTACTTC	CASSLQGLAGPYEQYF
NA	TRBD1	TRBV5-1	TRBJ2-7	TGCGCCAGCAGCGGGACGGGACAGGGTGGTCGCGAGCAGTACTTC	CASSGTGQGGREQYF
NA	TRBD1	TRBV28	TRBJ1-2	TGTGCCAGCAGTTTCGGGACAGGGGGCGTAGAAGGCTACACCTTC	CASSFGTGGVEGYTF
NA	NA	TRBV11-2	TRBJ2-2	TGTGCCAGCAGCCTCTTCCTAGCTCCCGGGGAGCTGTTTTTT	CASSLFLAPGELFF
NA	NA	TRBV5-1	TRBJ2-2	TGCGCCAGCAGCTTTCAGTTTCCTAACACCGGGGAGCTGTTTTTT	CASSFQFPNTGELFF
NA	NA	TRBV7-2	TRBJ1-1	TGTGCCAGCAGCTTATTTATAGTACCGAACACTGAAGCTTTCTTT	CASSLFIVPNTEAFF
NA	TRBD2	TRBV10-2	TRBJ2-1	TGCGCCAGCAGTGGGACTAGCGGGAGATCCTTAGTCTCCTACAATGAGCAGTTCTTC	CASSGTSGRSLVSYNEQFF
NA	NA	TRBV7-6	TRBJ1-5	TGTGCCAGCAGCTTAAGGAAGGGGAGCAATCAGCCCCAGCATTTT	CASSLRKGSNQPQHF
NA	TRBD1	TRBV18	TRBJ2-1	TGTGCCAGCACGGACAGGACCTCTGCCTACAATGAGCAGTTCTTC	CASTDRTSAYNEQFF
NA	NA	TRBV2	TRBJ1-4	TGTGCCAGCATGGTACAGTATTTCGAAAAACTGTTTTTT	CASMVQYFEKLFF
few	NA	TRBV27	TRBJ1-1	TGTGCCAGCAGTTTAGCAGGGGCCGGTGAAGCTTTCTTT	CASSLAGAGEAFF